This T cell receptor (beta chain) comes out of a study of cytomegalovirus exposure and HLA in healthy donors. About the research overall: A prior analysis found 100 million to 140 million unique TCR beta sequences from around 200 million T cells.

General study points: In a later analysis, specific HLA alleles were associated with approximately 17,000 TCR beta sequences at a 0.05 false discovery rate. Follow-up analysis found HLA locus-dependent TCR association rates, highest for DRB1 and lowest for HLA-C. Highly shared sequence variants in one cluster were likely a sequencing artifact.

Turning to this clone: As yet, its antigen is unknown.

V was trimmed by 2 bases and J by 2 bases, leaving 7 bases between them. Germline CDR1 MNHEY, CDR2 SVGAGI. The CDR3 totals 14 residues. In the PCR, 60 Vbeta and 13 Jbeta primers were used. TCRdb keeps only in-frame clones here, not all; method: immunoSEQ multiplex PCR. The sample lists fewer than 250,000 clones; roughly 82% were seen once. Specimen: PBMCs. This chain joins TRBV6-5 and TRBJ2-1; no clear D. The sequence was collected from a middle-aged man in good health and CMV-seropositive. DNA of the CDR3: TGTGCCAGCAGTTACCGCGGCGCCTACAATGAGCAGTTCTTC. Its translation is CASSYRGAYNEQFF.